Presented here are 8 T cell receptor beta chains from one specimen sequenced in a study of beta chain features in type 1 diabetes. Findings and limits, study-wide: Type 1 diabetes patients showed a moderate but significant shortening of TCRB CDR3s in all four CD4+ subsets.

Investigators reverse transcribed all isolated RNA, so they sequenced expressed TCRB transcripts. Repertoires were generated with immunoSEQ multiplex PCR, while TCRdb's copy carries only in-frame clones and drops some. The repertoire holds about 140,000 clones, with roughly an eighth as singletons. These receptors lack a known antigen. Material: central memory CD4+ T cells from blood. The receptors derive from a man between 18 and 29 years old with type 1 diabetes.

The CDR3 protein is CASRRGDDTDTQYF. CDR3 sequence (DNA): TGCGCCAGCAGGCGGGGGGACGACACAGATACGCAGTATTTT. The chain joins TRBV5-1 to TRBJ2-3; 8 nucleotides match TRBD2. The CDR3 totals 14 residues. Per the germline V gene, CDR1 is SGHRS and CDR2 is YFSETQ. V lost 5 bases and J lost 2; bases outside the gene matches: 4. The full variable domain, with the rest looked up from reference TRBV5-1 and TRBJ2-3, is KAGVTQTPRYLIKTRGQQVTLSCSPISGHRSVSWYQQTPGQGLQFLFEYFSETQRNKGNFPGRFSGRQFSNSRSEMNVSTLELGDSALYLCASRRGDDTDTQYFGPGTRLTVL.

The chain employs TRBV5-1 and TRBJ1-2; maybe TRBD1 (6 bases). Germline values: CDR1 SGHRS, CDR2 YFSETQ. The CDR3 runs to 13 residues. V was trimmed by 2 bases and J by 8 bases, leaving 13 bases between them. CDR3 DNA: TGCGCCAGCAGCTTTGAAGGGGGAGACGGCTACACCTTC. Its translation is CASSFEGGDGYTF. Looking up the rest from reference TRBV5-1 and TRBJ1-2 gives the full variable domain: KAGVTQTPRYLIKTRGQQVTLSCSPISGHRSVSWYQQTPGQGLQFLFEYFSETQRNKGNFPGRFSGRQFSNSRSEMNVSTLELGDSALYLCASSFEGGDGYTFGSGTRLTVV.

This clone appeared a few times. V usage is TRBV4-2 and J usage is TRBJ1-2; TRBD1 is a possible D gene (5 bases). CDR3 length equals 15 residues. Trimming took off 1 base at V and 2 bases at J, with 11 bases between the two ends. From germline, CDR1 is LGHNA and CDR2 YNFKEQ. As DNA, the CDR3 is TGTGCCAGCAGCCAAGTGGCGACAGACAACTATGGCTACACCTTC. Its translation: CASSQVATDNYGYTF.

V usage is TRBV9 and J usage is TRBJ2-1, with a tentative D call TRBD2 (6 bases). The CDR3 spans 15 residues. Germline V gene sequence: CDR1 SGDLS, CDR2 YYNGEE. Trimming pared 0 bases from V and 7 bases from J, leaving 14 bases between. The CDR3 nucleotides read TGTGCCAGCAGCGTAGAAGTAGAAGGGAGGAATGAGCAGTTCTTC. Protein: CASSVEVEGRNEQFF.

As for this clone: A read error is the likely source, as a far larger clone sits one nucleotide away. The same CDR3 also results from other DNA sequences found in this sample. The chain is built from TRBV7-9 and TRBJ2-2; a weak D match, TRBD1 (5 bases). The CDR3 loop spans 16 amino acids. Between the trimmed V and J ends, which lost 5 bases and 1 base, there was a span of 14 bases. In germline, CDR1 is SEHNR, CDR2 FQNEAQ (reference sequence). CDR3 coding DNA: TGTGCCAGCAGCCGGCTTCCCGACAGGAACACCGGGGAGCTGTTTTTT. It specifies CASSRLPDRNTGELFF.

In its sample, this clone was seen many times. V and J are TRBV13 and TRBJ2-2; D uncertain. Germline values: CDR1 PRHDT, CDR2 FYEKMQ (reference sequence). With 0 bases removed from V and 0 bases from J, the gap between germline ends came to 5 bases. CDR3 length: 15 amino acids. Here the CDR3 reads CASSLGQTNTGELFF. CDR3 sequence (DNA): TGTGCCAGCAGCTTAGGACAGACGAACACCGGGGAGCTGTTTTTT.

The chain has TRBV5-1 and TRBJ1-2, with TRBD1 as a possible D gene (6 bases). CDR1 and CDR2 from the germline V gene are SGHRS and YFSETQ. V was shortened by 7 bases and J by 2 bases, with 12 bases between the two germline ends. This CDR3 has 13 amino acids. The CDR3 here is CASSGESNYGYTF. CDR3 coding DNA: TGCGCCAGCTCAGGGGAGTCGAACTATGGCTACACCTTC.

The chain is built from TRBV7-9 and TRBJ1-1, with D unresolved. CDR1 and CDR2 from the germline V gene are SEHNR and FQNEAQ (reference sequence). V dropped 5 bases and J dropped 0 bases, with 7 bases sitting between them. The CDR3 contains 13 residues. The CDR3 here is CASSTQLNTEAFF. The CDR3 DNA reads TGTGCCAGCAGCACCCAGCTGAACACTGAAGCTTTCTTT.